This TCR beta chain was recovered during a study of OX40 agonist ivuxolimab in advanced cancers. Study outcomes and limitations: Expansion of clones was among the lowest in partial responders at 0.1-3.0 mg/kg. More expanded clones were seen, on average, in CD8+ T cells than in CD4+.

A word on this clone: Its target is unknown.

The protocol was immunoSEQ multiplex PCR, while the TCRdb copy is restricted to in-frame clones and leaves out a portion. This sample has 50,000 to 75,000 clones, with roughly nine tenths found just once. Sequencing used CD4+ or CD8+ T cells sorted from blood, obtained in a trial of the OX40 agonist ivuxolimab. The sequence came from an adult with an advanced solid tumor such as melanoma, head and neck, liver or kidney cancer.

CDR3 nucleotide sequence: TGCGCCAGCAGCTTTGGACAGGGGGGAGTGAACACTGAAGCTTTCTTT. Protein product: CASSFGQGGVNTEAFF. The genes are TRBV5-1 and TRBJ1-1, with 10 bases fitting TRBD1. The ends lost 2 bases at V and 0 bases at J; junction bases unmatched: 4. Germline CDR1 is SGHRS and CDR2 is YFSETQ. CDR3 length: 16 residues.